Each of the 6 T cell receptor beta chains below was sequenced from the same sample in a study of T-cell memory formation after mild COVID-19. Using its own MiXCR run on the 5' RACE reads, TCRdb lists one record per CDR3 protein. This sample has about 430,000 distinct CDR3 sequences, with more than 15% found just once. Sequenced: PBMCs or a T cell subset sorted from them (not recorded which). Receptors were obtained from a man aged 18 to 35 who had mild COVID-19 (a few samples of this study predate the infection). Cell type and time point are not known.

The gene calls are TRBV29-1 and TRBJ2-5; 7 nucleotides agree with TRBD2. CDR3 size: 17 residues. In germline, CDR1 is SQVTM, CDR2 ANQGSEA. V shed 3 bases, J shed 6 bases, and the junction held 19 bases outside the gene matches. The CDR3 region has the DNA TGCAGCGTTGACCCGGTTGGCGGGGGAACCTCTGGGCAGACCCAGTACTTC. It encodes CSVDPVGGGTSGQTQYF.

CDR3 amino acids: CASKTGGSSGANVLTF. The CDR3 DNA is TGTGCCAGCAAAACAGGGGGAAGCTCTGGGGCCAACGTCCTGACTTTC. The rearrangement joins TRBV28 to TRBJ2-6; 8 bases line up with TRBD1. The CDR3 extends over 16 amino acids. V gave up 7 bases and J gave up 0 bases; unmatched junction bases: 5. In germline, CDR1 is MDHEN, CDR2 SYDVKM.

This clonotype was detected only a few times. The rearrangement links TRBV7-8 to TRBJ2-2; D is unresolved. V shed 6 bases and J shed 6 bases, with 14 bases lying between them. The CDR3 is 14 amino acids. CDR1 SGHVS and CDR2 FQNEAQ come from the germline V gene. CDR3 nucleotides: TGTGCCAGCAGTTCGAATGGATTCCCCGGGGAGCTGTTTTTT. Encoded protein: CASSSNGFPGELFF.

The V gene is TRBV12-3 or TRBV12-4, the J gene TRBJ2-2, with D perhaps TRBD1 or TRBD2 (6 bases each). CDR3 length: 14 residues. V lost 10 bases and J 4 bases, leaving 16 bases between the germline ends. CDR3 DNA sequence: TGTGCCACCTCGTGGGGGGCGCGCACCGGGGAGCTGTTTTTT. Its translation: CATSWGARTGELFF.

The chain has TRBV20-1 and TRBJ2-5; D is undetermined. The CDR3 is 13 residues long. Germline CDR1 DFQATT, CDR2 SNEGSKA (reference sequence). The CDR3 DNA reads TGCAGGGCTCCTTCTGGTTGGAGAGAGACCCAGTACTTC. It translates to CRAPSGWRETQYF.

The V and J genes are TRBV20-1 and TRBJ2-5; D is unresolved. Between the trimmed V and J ends, which lost 1 base and 2 bases, there was a span of 20 bases. Germline values: CDR1 DFQATT, CDR2 SNEGSKA (reference sequence). CDR3 length: 17 amino acids. CDR3 DNA sequence: TGCAGTGCTAGAGTTCTGGACGGACCTGGCCTGCAAGAGACCCAGTACTTC. This codes for CSARVLDGPGLQETQYF.